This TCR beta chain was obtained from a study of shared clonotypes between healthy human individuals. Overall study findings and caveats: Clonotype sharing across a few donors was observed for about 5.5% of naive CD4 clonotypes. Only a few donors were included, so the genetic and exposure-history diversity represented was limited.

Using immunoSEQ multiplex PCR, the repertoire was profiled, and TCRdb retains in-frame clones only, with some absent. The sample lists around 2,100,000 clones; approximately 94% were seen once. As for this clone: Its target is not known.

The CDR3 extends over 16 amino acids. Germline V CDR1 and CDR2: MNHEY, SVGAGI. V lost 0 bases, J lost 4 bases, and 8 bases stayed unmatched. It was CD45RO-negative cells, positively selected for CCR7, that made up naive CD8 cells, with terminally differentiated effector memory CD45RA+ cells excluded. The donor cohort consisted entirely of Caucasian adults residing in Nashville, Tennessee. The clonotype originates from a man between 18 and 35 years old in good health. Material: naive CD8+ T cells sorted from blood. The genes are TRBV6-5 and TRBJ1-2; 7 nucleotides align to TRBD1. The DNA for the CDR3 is TGTGCCAGCAGTTACTCGGTTGGACAGGTTTTCTATGGCTACACCTTC. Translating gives CASSYSVGQVFYGYTF.